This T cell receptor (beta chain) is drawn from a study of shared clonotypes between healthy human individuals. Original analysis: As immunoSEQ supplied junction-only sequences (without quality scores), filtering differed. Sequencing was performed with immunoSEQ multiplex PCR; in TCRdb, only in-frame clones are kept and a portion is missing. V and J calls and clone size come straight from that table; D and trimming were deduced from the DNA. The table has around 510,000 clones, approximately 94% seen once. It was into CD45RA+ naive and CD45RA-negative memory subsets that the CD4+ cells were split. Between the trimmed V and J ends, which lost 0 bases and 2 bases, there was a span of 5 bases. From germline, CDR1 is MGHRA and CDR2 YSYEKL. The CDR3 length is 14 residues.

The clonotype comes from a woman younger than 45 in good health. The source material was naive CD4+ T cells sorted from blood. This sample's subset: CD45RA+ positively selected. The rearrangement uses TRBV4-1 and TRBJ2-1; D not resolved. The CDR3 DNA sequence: TGCGCCAGCAGCCAAGATGATACCTACAATGAGCAGTTCTTC. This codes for CASSQDDTYNEQFF.